The sequence of this TCR beta chain was determined in a study of graft-versus-host responses after intestinal transplantation. Study background: Anti-thymocyte globulin induction, then tacrolimus and steroids for around three years, went to all recipients.

As concerns this clone: What it binds is not known.

The table came from immunoSEQ multiplex PCR; TCRdb's copy has only in-frame clones and leaves some out. The sample contains around 100,000 clones, more than 80% of which appear only once. Study-wide points: GvH clones occurred in recipient marrow; some first appeared in ileum or blood.

Looked up from germline, CDR1 is LGHNT and CDR2 is FRNRAP. This CDR3 comprises 16 residues. Trimming left V 2 bases short and J 8 bases short, with 16 bases between. This receptor was obtained from a human donor who was the organ donor for an intestinal transplant. V is TRBV12-5 and J is TRBJ1-6; D gene uncertain. The sample was unstimulated CD4+ T cells sorted from spleen or lymph node cells, taken before transplant. The chain's CDR3 is CASGLTRAPYDSPLHF. Written as DNA, the CDR3 is TGTGCTAGTGGTTTGACGCGCGCTCCCTACGATTCACCCCTCCACTTT.